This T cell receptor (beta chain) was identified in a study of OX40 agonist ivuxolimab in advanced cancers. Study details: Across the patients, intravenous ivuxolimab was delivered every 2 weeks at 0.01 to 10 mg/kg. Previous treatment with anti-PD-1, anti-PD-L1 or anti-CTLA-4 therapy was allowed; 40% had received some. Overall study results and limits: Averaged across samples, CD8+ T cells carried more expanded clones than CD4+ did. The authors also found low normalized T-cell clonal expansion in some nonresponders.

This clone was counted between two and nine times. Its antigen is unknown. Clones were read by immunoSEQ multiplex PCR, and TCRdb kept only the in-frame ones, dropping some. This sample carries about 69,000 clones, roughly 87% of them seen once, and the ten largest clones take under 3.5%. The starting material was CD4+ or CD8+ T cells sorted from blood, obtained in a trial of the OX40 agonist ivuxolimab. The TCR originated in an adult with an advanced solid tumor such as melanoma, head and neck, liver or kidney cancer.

The CDR3 DNA sequence: TGTGCCAGCAGCTTATACGGGGGCGCGTCTGGAAACACCATATATTTT. Translation: CASSLYGGASGNTIYF. The V gene is TRBV7-9, the J gene TRBJ1-3, with D maybe TRBD1 (6 bases). The CDR3 extends over 16 amino acids. Germline values: CDR1 SEHNR, CDR2 FQNEAQ (reference sequence). Between the trimmed V and J ends, which lost 2 bases and 1 base, there was a span of 12 bases.